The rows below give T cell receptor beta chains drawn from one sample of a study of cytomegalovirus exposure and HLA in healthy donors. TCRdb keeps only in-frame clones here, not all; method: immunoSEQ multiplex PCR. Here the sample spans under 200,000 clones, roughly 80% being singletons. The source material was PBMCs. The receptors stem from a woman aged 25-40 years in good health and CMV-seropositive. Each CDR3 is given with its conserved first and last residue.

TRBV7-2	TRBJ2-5	CASSLRSSGAQETQYF
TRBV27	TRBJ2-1	CASSLRLTSSYNEQFF
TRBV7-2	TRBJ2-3	CASSLGGVAADTQYF
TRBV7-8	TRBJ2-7	CASSPRWQGGHEQYF
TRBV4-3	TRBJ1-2	CASSQLGQLYGYTF
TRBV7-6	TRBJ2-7	CASSFNQGPYEQYF
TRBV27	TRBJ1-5	CASRLQGALNQPQHF
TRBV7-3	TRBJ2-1	CASSLHSTGTGGRNEQFF
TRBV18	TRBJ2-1	CASSQRGFYNEQFF
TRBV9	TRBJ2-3	CASSVPTNGGKTDTQYF
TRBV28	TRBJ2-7	CASSYTPTQRSSYEQYF
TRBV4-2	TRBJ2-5	CASSQATGDETQYF
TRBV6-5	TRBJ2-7	CASSYRDRIYEQYF
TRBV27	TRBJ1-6	CASSILSNSPLHF
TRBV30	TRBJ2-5	CAWSIRQGGETQYF
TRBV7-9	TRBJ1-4	CASSLVGTANEKLFF
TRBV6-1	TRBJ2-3	CASSEEGGQGSDTQYF
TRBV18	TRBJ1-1	CASSPPAVLYTEAFF
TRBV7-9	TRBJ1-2	CASSSTNGQGYGYTF
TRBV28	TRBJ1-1	CASSWGPMPGTGVGDTEAFF
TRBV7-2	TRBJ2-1	CASSLSNEQFF
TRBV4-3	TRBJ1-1	CASSPQVQGWNTEAFF
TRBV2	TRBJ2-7	CASSKETGETYEQYF
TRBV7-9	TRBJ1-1	CASSLATGGNTEAFF
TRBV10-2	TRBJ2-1	CATRGTPYNEQFF
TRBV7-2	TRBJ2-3	CASSAGLDTQYF
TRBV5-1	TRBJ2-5	CASSLSLQETQYF
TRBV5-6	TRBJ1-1	CASSRDRLGSEAFF
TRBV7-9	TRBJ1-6	CASSLAVGRGSPLHF
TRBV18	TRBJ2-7	CASSPGGTSTSEQYF
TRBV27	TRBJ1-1	CASSPLRGDTEAFF
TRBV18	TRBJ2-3	CASSPGPDTQYF
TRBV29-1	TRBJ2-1	CSVRQVQYNEQFF